The next 22 T cell receptor beta chains were all read from a single sample in a study of T cells in Graves' hyperthyroidism and ophthalmopathy. Amplified TCR beta CDR3 regions derived from RNA transcripts. Using the HTBI primer set, a first-round RT-PCR was run on the TCR CDR3. TCRdb reprocessed the multiplex PCR reads via MiXCR and lists one record per CDR3 protein. The sample includes about 510,000 distinct CDR3 sequences, 46% of them seen just once. The sample taken for sequencing was peripheral blood or thyroid tissue (not recorded which). The source of these receptors is an adult woman with Graves' disease, either hyperthyroidism or ophthalmopathy (not recorded which).

This clonotype has a single count. The chain is built from TRBV10-3 and TRBJ1-3, with D possibly matching TRBD1 (6 bases). This CDR3 is 14 amino acids long. In germline, CDR1 is ENHRY, CDR2 SYGVKD. V lost 3 bases, J lost 2 bases, and 8 bases lay in between. CDR3 region: CAISDTGTGNTIYF. In DNA form, the CDR3 reads TGTGCCATCAGTGATACAGGGACTGGAAACACCATATATTTT.

This clonotype was seen a handful of times. Its ends do not fully match the called genes, so a read error is possible. This chain uses TRBV10-3 with TRBJ1-2; the match to TRBD1 covers 8 bases. Looked up from germline, CDR1 is ENHRY and CDR2 is SYGVKD. The CDR3 covers 14 residues. CDR3 sequence: CAIRGGQGNDGYTF. CDR3 DNA sequence: TGTGCCATCAGGGGAGGACAGGGTAACGATGGCTACACCTTC.

This clonotype has only a few counts. This chain uses TRBV10-3 with TRBJ1-1; 10 positions match TRBD1. Germline trimming cut 7 bases from V and 4 bases from J; bases unmatched to any gene: 9. The CDR3 is 15 residues long. Germline CDR1 ENHRY, CDR2 SYGVKD. CDR3 sequence: CAITKTGGAGTEAFF. CDR3 nucleotide sequence: TGTGCCATCACAAAGACAGGGGGCGCGGGCACTGAAGCTTTCTTT.

This clonotype showed up many times. The rearrangement joins TRBV7-2 to TRBJ2-5; 8 positions agree with TRBD2. The CDR3 totals 16 residues. Trimming removed 5 bases from V and 2 bases from J; junction bases left unmatched: 10. Germline-derived CDR1 and CDR2 are SGHTA and FQGNSA. CDR3 loop: CASSPRASGRQETQYF. CDR3 DNA sequence: TGTGCCAGCAGCCCCAGGGCCAGCGGGAGACAAGAGACCCAGTACTTC.

The chain links TRBV28 to TRBJ2-6, with TRBD1 as a possible D gene (6 bases). Per the germline V gene, CDR1 is MDHEN and CDR2 is SYDVKM. V was cut by 5 bases and J by 2 bases, with 16 bases left in between. The CDR3 has 17 residues. DNA of the CDR3: TGTGCCAGCAGTCCCGGGACACTAAGTACTGGGGCCAACGTCCTGACTTTC. It specifies CASSPGTLSTGANVLTF.

The chain combines TRBV7-2 with TRBJ1-4, with D perhaps TRBD1 (5 bases). The V end lost 6 bases, the J end lost 7 bases, and 21 bases lay between the germline ends. CDR3 length: 16 residues. In germline, CDR1 is SGHTA, CDR2 FQGNSA. CDR3 in amino acids: CASSDTMGRKGEKLFF. For the CDR3, the DNA is TGTGCCAGCAGTGATACCATGGGGCGAAAGGGTGAAAAACTGTTTTTT. The variable domain in full, with the rest retrieved from reference TRBV7-2 and TRBJ1-4, is GAGVSQSPSNKVTEKGKDVELRCDPISGHTALYWYRQSLGQGLEFLIYFQGNSAPDKSGLPSDRFSAERTGGSVSTLTIQRTQQEDSAVYLCASSDTMGRKGEKLFFGSGTQLSVL.

J is TRBJ1-5 and V is TRBV2, with D possibly TRBD1 on 5 matching bases. CDR1 SNHLY and CDR2 FYNNEI come from the germline V gene. Trimming cost V 7 bases and J 2 bases, with 15 bases left between them. The CDR3 sequence is 15 residues long. CDR3 protein: CASTGGRAGNQPQHF. CDR3 sequence (DNA): TGTGCCAGCACTGGGGGAAGGGCGGGCAATCAGCCCCAGCATTTT.

This clonotype was recorded many times. V is TRBV7-8 and J is TRBJ2-7; D is perhaps TRBD2 (6 bases). Trimming took 6 bases from V and 6 from J, leaving 18 bases between them. This CDR3 has 14 residues. The germline gives CDR1 SGHVS, CDR2 FQNEAQ. DNA of the CDR3: TGTGCCAGCAGTCCTGGACTGCCGGGGGTCGAGCAGTACTTC. The encoded protein is CASSPGLPGVEQYF.

This sequence joins TRBV27 and TRBJ1-1; a weak D match, TRBD1 (5 bases). V was trimmed by 1 base and J by 7 bases, leaving 13 bases between them. Germline CDR1 MNHEY, CDR2 SMNVEV (reference sequence). This CDR3 has 14 residues. As DNA, the CDR3 is TGTGCCAGCAGTTTATACAAGGGGACCCGTGAAGCTTTCTTT. Its protein is CASSLYKGTREAFF.

This rearrangement joins TRBV11-2 to TRBJ2-5; D is possibly TRBD1 or TRBD2 (5 bases each). CDR1 and CDR2 from the germline V gene are SGHAT and FQNNGV. V was pared by 5 bases and J by 6 bases, with 16 bases between. The CDR3 is 14 residues long. CDR3: CASSHQGTGKTQYF. CDR3 sequence (DNA): TGTGCCAGCAGCCATCAGGGAACGGGAAAGACCCAGTACTTC.

The gene calls are TRBV19 and TRBJ1-1; possible D gene TRBD1, 5 bases. Germline CDR1 is LNHDA and CDR2 is SQIVND (reference sequence). V lost 3 bases to trimming and J lost 4 bases, with 12 bases between them. The CDR3 has 14 residues. In nucleotides, the CDR3 is TGTGCCAGTAGTATCGACAGAGGGACCACTGAAGCTTTCTTT. Protein: CASSIDRGTTEAFF.

This clonotype was seen ten or more times. This CDR3 reads CASSEEGNTIYF. In DNA form, the CDR3 reads TGTGCCAGCAGTGAAGAGGGAAACACCATATATTTT. The chain carries TRBV2 and TRBJ1-3; no definite D call. The germline CDR1 and CDR2 sequences are SNHLY and FYNNEI. The CDR3 sequence is 12 residues long. V lost 1 base and J 4 bases, leaving 2 bases between the germline ends.

The chain carries TRBV7-2 and TRBJ1-3; possible D gene TRBD1, 6 bases. Germline-derived CDR1 and CDR2 are SGHTA and FQGNSA. The CDR3 consists of 14 residues. The V end lost 7 bases, the J end lost 7 bases, and 17 bases lay between the germline ends. The CDR3 loop is CASILSGTTNTIYF. For the CDR3, the DNA is TGTGCCAGCATCCTTTCCGGGACAACGAACACCATATATTTT.

The V call is TRBV19, the J call TRBJ2-7, with D possibly called TRBD1 or TRBD2 (6 bases each). The germline V gene encodes CDR1 LNHDA and CDR2 SQIVND (reference sequence). The V end was cut by 3 bases, the J end by 1 base, with 13 bases between. The CDR3 is made up of 15 amino acids. The DNA of the CDR3 is TGTGCCAGTAGTATGGAGGGACATGCGTCCTACGAGCAGTACTTC. It translates to CASSMEGHASYEQYF.

This clonotype showed up many times. This chain uses TRBV9 with TRBJ2-2; D unresolved. CDR1 SGDLS and CDR2 YYNGEE come from the germline V gene. V shed 4 bases and J shed 8 bases, with 9 bases lying between them. The CDR3 runs 12 residues. The CDR3 coding sequence is TGTGCCAGCAGCCTTAGGAGTGGGGAGCTGTTTTTT. This gives the protein CASSLRSGELFF.

V usage is TRBV19 and J usage is TRBJ2-7; D tentatively fits TRBD1 or TRBD2 (6 bases each). Germline lookup yields CDR1 LNHDA and CDR2 SQIVND (reference sequence). Trimming pared 3 bases from V and 3 bases from J, leaving 15 bases between. The CDR3 sequence is 15 residues long. CDR3 protein: CASSIRGGGGYEQYF. CDR3 nucleotides: TGTGCCAGTAGTATTCGAGGCGGAGGGGGCTACGAGCAGTACTTC.

This chain connects TRBV29-1 to TRBJ2-5, with 11 positions matching TRBD1. With V trimmed by 4 bases and J by 5 bases, 3 bases remained unmatched. The CDR3 sequence is 13 residues long. The germline V gene has CDR1 SQVTM and CDR2 ANQGSEA. The chain's CDR3 is CSVGDRGWETQYF. CDR3 sequence (DNA): TGCAGCGTTGGGGACAGGGGGTGGGAGACCCAGTACTTC.

This clonotype was counted ten times or more. The genes are TRBV5-4 and TRBJ2-2, with a tentative D call TRBD1 (6 bases). The CDR3 is 18 residues long. Germline V gene lookup returns CDR1 SGHNT and CDR2 YYREEE (reference sequence). Trimming left V 0 bases short and J 5 bases short, with 20 bases between. Here the CDR3 reads CASSLVRGERGRTGELFF. Here the CDR3 DNA reads TGTGCCAGCAGCTTGGTCAGGGGAGAAAGGGGTCGGACCGGGGAGCTGTTTTTT.

This clonotype appeared a single time. The chain links TRBV7-3 to TRBJ1-4; no clear D gene. CDR1 is SGHTA and CDR2 is FQGTGA in the germline V gene. Trimming stripped 5 bases from V and 6 bases from J, with 16 bases between. The CDR3 totals 15 residues. DNA of the CDR3: TGTGCCAGCAGCAGGGCGAACACCGGGGATGAAAAACTGTTTTTT. Protein: CASSRANTGDEKLFF.

The chain carries TRBV15 and TRBJ2-7; possibly TRBD1 or TRBD2 for D (5 bases each). Germline V gene sequence: CDR1 LNHNV, CDR2 YYDKDF (reference sequence). The CDR3 runs to 17 residues. V was pared by 0 bases and J by 0 bases, with 15 bases between. In nucleotides, the CDR3 is TGTGCCACCAGCAGAGATTGGAGTGAGGGGAGCTCCTACGAGCAGTACTTC. The encoded protein is CATSRDWSEGSSYEQYF. The full variable domain, in which reference TRBV15 and TRBJ2-7 provide the parts outside the CDR3, is DAMVIQNPRYQVTQFGKPVTLSCSQTLNHNVMYWYQQKSSQAPKLLFHYYDKDFNNEADTPDNFQSRRPNTSFCFLDIRSPGLGDTAMYLCATSRDWSEGSSYEQYFGPGTRLTVT.

This clonotype was counted only a few times. V and J are TRBV4-2 and TRBJ2-5; TRBD2 agrees at 8 bases. The germline gives CDR1 LGHNA, CDR2 YNFKEQ. The ends lost 0 bases at V and 4 bases at J; junction bases unmatched: 10. The CDR3 loop spans 17 amino acids. CDR3 sequence reads: CASSQDIREGRGETQYF. CDR3 DNA sequence: TGTGCCAGCAGCCAAGATATCCGGGAGGGCCGGGGAGAGACCCAGTACTTC.

The rearrangement uses TRBV12-3 or TRBV12-4 and TRBJ1-2; D is unresolved. Trimming pared 2 bases from V and 6 bases from J, leaving 16 bases between. The CDR3 loop spans 15 amino acids. CDR3 sequence (DNA): TGTGCCAGCAGTTTATTGGGGATCTCAGAGGATGGCTACACCTTC. It encodes CASSLLGISEDGYTF.